The 25 T cell receptor beta chains below were found in one sample sequenced in a study of shared clonotypes between healthy human individuals. The data were produced by immunoSEQ multiplex PCR, yet TCRdb's version contains in-frame clones alone and is incomplete. There are 2.3 million or so clones in the sample; just over 90% occur only once, and 0.35% to 0.5% lies in the top ten. Source material: naive CD4+ T cells from PBMCs. The subset denotes: CD45RA+ positively selected. The receptors here all came from a man aged 18 to 30 in good health. Some clones in this sample may be carry-over from other donors' samples.

The chain recombines TRBV27 with TRBJ2-3; D unclear. Trimming removed 6 bases from V and 2 bases from J, with 15 bases in between. The CDR3 sequence is 15 residues long. Per the germline V gene, CDR1 is MNHEY and CDR2 is SMNVEV (reference sequence). In DNA form, the CDR3 reads TGTGCCAGCAGATTAATCGTCGCCGCCACAGATACGCAGTATTTT. Amino acid sequence: CASRLIVAATDTQYF.

J is TRBJ2-7 and V is TRBV20-1; TRBD2 might be the D (6 bases). This CDR3 has 11 residues. Trimming cost V 5 bases and J 2 bases, with 7 bases left between them. From germline, CDR1 is DFQATT and CDR2 SNEGSKA (reference sequence). CDR3 loop: CSAGRTYEQYF. DNA of the CDR3: TGCAGTGCTGGGAGGACCTACGAGCAGTACTTC.

The chain combines TRBV9 with TRBJ2-7; 9 nucleotides match TRBD2. Germline assignment: CDR1 SGDLS and CDR2 YYNGEE. Trimming at V came to 8 bases and at J to 0 bases, leaving 6 bases not matched to a gene. The CDR3 is made up of 14 amino acids. The CDR3 nucleotides are TGTGCCAGTAGTATTAGCGGGAGCTCCTACGAGCAGTACTTC. This gives the protein CASSISGSSYEQYF.

This chain links TRBV7-3 with TRBJ2-1, with D uncertain. V lost 2 bases and J lost 5, with 10 bases in between. The germline gives CDR1 SGHTA, CDR2 FQGTGA. CDR3 length: 14 amino acids. CDR3 DNA: TGTGCCAGCAGCTTATCGGATCAAAACAATGAGCAGTTCTTC. Residues: CASSLSDQNNEQFF.

The genes are TRBV7-2 and TRBJ2-3; D not certain. The CDR3 spans 16 residues. CDR1 is SGHTA, CDR2 FQGNSA, per germline. The V end was cut by 2 bases, the J end by 6 bases, with 18 bases between. This CDR3 reads CASSLWSRARQDTQYF. The CDR3 nucleotides are TGTGCCAGCAGCTTATGGTCCCGGGCCCGGCAGGATACGCAGTATTTT.

This rearrangement joins TRBV2 to TRBJ1-4; maybe TRBD1 (6 bases). The CDR3 is made up of 14 amino acids. CDR1 and CDR2 (germline): SNHLY, FYNNEI. Trimming removed 6 bases at V and 8 bases at J, with 16 bases between. The CDR3 here is CASRGMGAGEKLFF. CDR3 DNA: TGTGCCAGCAGGGGGATGGGGGCTGGGGAAAAACTGTTTTTT.

The chain employs TRBV5-5 and TRBJ2-7; possible D gene TRBD2, 5 bases. CDR3 length equals 17 residues. Germline lookup yields CDR1 SGHKS and CDR2 YYEKEE (reference sequence). V lost 0 bases and J lost 1, with 17 bases in between. The CDR3 sequence is CASSLALSARESYEQYF. CDR3 DNA: TGTGCCAGCAGCTTGGCGTTAAGCGCCCGGGAATCCTACGAGCAGTACTTC.

The chain is built from TRBV7-2 and TRBJ2-3; perhaps TRBD1 as D (6 bases). V gave up 1 base and J gave up 3 bases, with 14 bases separating them. Germline V gene sequence: CDR1 SGHTA, CDR2 FQGNSA. There are 16 residues in the CDR3. CDR3 residues: CASSLGRGSGTDTQYF. The CDR3 region has the DNA TGTGCCAGCAGCTTAGGAAGGGGGAGTGGGACAGATACGCAGTATTTT.

The chain is built from TRBV7-2 and TRBJ2-1; D call uncertain. CDR3 length: 13 amino acids. Germline CDR1 is SGHTA and CDR2 is FQGNSA. With 5 bases removed from V and 9 bases from J, the gap between germline ends came to 14 bases. CDR3 in DNA: TGTGCCAGCAGCCCCATCACGAACGGTGAGCAGTTCTTC. Translation: CASSPITNGEQFF.

This rearrangement joins TRBV18 to TRBJ2-7, with D possibly TRBD1 on 6 matching bases. V lost 8 bases and J 3 bases, leaving 17 bases between the germline ends. Germline CDR1 and CDR2: KGHSH and LQKENI. CDR3 length: 14 residues. The CDR3 here is CASTRTEEGYEQYF. The CDR3 DNA sequence: TGTGCCAGCACACGGACAGAGGAAGGCTACGAGCAGTACTTC.

Of note for this clone: An end of the junction does not agree with germline; a read error may underlie this. Other DNA sequences in the sample encode the same CDR3. The chain couples TRBV10-3 to TRBJ1-1; D is unresolved. Germline V CDR1 and CDR2: ENHRY, SYGVKD. The CDR3 sequence is 13 residues long. CDR3 loop: CANSGRRTTEAFF. The CDR3, as DNA: TGCGCCAATAGCGGGCGGCGAACGACTGAAGCTTTCTTT.

J is TRBJ2-2 and V is TRBV19; 9 nucleotides match TRBD1. Looked up from germline, CDR1 is LNHDA and CDR2 is SQIVND (reference sequence). The V and J ends lost 4 bases and 2 bases, in that order; junction bases with no gene match: 5. This CDR3 comprises 16 residues. The CDR3 protein is CASSNAGQGNTGELFF. The CDR3 DNA reads TGTGCCAGTAGTAACGCGGGACAGGGTAACACCGGGGAGCTGTTTTTT.

The CDR3 here is CASSGSSGPGDEQYF. The CDR3 nucleotides read TGTGCCAGCAGCGGATCTAGCGGACCTGGAGACGAGCAGTACTTC. This sequence joins TRBV9 and TRBJ2-7, with 7 bases lining up with TRBD2. CDR3 length: 15 amino acids. The ends lost 3 bases at V and 5 bases at J; junction bases unmatched: 11. Germline CDR1 is SGDLS and CDR2 is YYNGEE.

In the case of this clone: At the DNA level, this CDR3 is encoded by other sequences in the same sample as well. This chain links TRBV5-1 with TRBJ2-1; 9 bases are a match to TRBD2. CDR1 is SGHRS, CDR2 YFSETQ, per germline. This CDR3 is built from 13 residues. The V segment lost 3 bases and the J segment 7 bases; nucleotides outside the gene matches: 2. CDR3 sequence: CASSSGLANEQFF. CDR3 nucleotide sequence: TGCGCCAGCAGCTCCGGACTAGCGAATGAGCAGTTCTTC.

The chain couples TRBV19 to TRBJ1-1; D perhaps matches TRBD1 (5 bases). The CDR3 runs to 16 residues. Germline values: CDR1 LNHDA, CDR2 SQIVND (reference sequence). V was pared by 0 bases and J by 2 bases, with 13 bases between. The CDR3 DNA sequence: TGTGCCAGTAGTATAGATTATGGGACGGAAAACACTGAAGCTTTCTTT. Its translation: CASSIDYGTENTEAFF.

This sequence joins TRBV6-6 and TRBJ1-4; D call uncertain. The CDR3 runs to 13 residues. Trimming shortened V by 2 bases and J by 7 bases, and 8 bases separated the two germline ends. Germline lookup yields CDR1 MNHNY and CDR2 SVGAGI (reference sequence). The CDR3 sequence is CASSYDKSEKLFF. The CDR3 coding sequence is TGTGCCAGCAGTTACGACAAATCTGAAAAACTGTTTTTT.

This rearrangement joins TRBV10-3 to TRBJ1-3; no reliable D call. The CDR3 length is 18 residues. V shed 2 bases and J shed 0 bases, with 17 bases lying between them. Germline V gives CDR1 ENHRY, CDR2 SYGVKD. The CDR3: CAISEPLGLRVSGNTIYF. CDR3 bases: TGTGCCATCAGTGAGCCCCTGGGGTTGAGGGTCTCTGGAAACACCATATATTTT.

This sequence joins TRBV2 and TRBJ2-3, with D perhaps matching TRBD1 (6 bases). Germline CDR1 and CDR2: SNHLY and FYNNEI. The CDR3 has 17 residues. V lost 7 bases and J lost 4, with 24 bases in between. For the CDR3, the DNA is TGTGCCAGCAACCCCAAGGGGGTGGGTAGTTGGGCAGATACGCAGTATTTT. This translates into CASNPKGVGSWADTQYF.

The chain has TRBV28 and TRBJ2-3; D is perhaps TRBD2 (6 bases). Germline V gives CDR1 MDHEN, CDR2 SYDVKM. CDR3 length: 13 residues. V lost 8 bases and J lost 3, with 12 bases in between. In nucleotides, the CDR3 is TGTGCCAGCCAGCCCCTAGCGACAGATACGCAGTATTTT. Protein product: CASQPLATDTQYF.

The chain has TRBV5-1 and TRBJ1-4, with 10 bases fitting TRBD1. V gave up 0 bases and J gave up 7 bases; unmatched junction bases: 6. The CDR3 runs to 16 residues. CDR1 is SGHRS and CDR2 is YFSETQ in the germline V gene. CDR3 coding DNA: TGCGCCAGCAGCTTGGCCATGACAGGGGGCGGTGAAAAACTGTTTTTT. Encoded protein: CASSLAMTGGGEKLFF.

This clone was detected only a few times. The J gene is TRBJ1-1, the V gene TRBV6-5, with D possibly being TRBD1 (6 bases). This CDR3 has 13 residues. Trimming took 8 bases from V and 5 from J, leaving 15 bases between them. The germline V gene encodes CDR1 MNHEY and CDR2 SVGAGI. The CDR3 DNA is TGTGCCAGCCAACAGGGCGGGAGGACTGAAGCTTTCTTT. Amino acids: CASQQGGRTEAFF.

The rearrangement joins TRBV30 to TRBJ2-1, with 10 bases aligning to TRBD2. J gave up 7 bases and V 4 bases, and 7 bases lay outside the gene matches. CDR1 and CDR2 from the germline V gene are GTSNPN and SVGIG (reference sequence). The CDR3 totals 14 residues. The CDR3 nucleotides read TGTGCCTGGACCGGGACTAGCGATTCGAATGAGCAGTTCTTC. Translation: CAWTGTSDSNEQFF.

This sequence joins TRBV10-3 and TRBJ1-4; the D gene is possibly TRBD1 (6 bases). Between the trimmed V and J ends, which lost 3 bases and 8 bases, there was a span of 10 bases. CDR1 and CDR2 (germline): ENHRY, SYGVKD. The CDR3 is 13 amino acids. The CDR3 loop reads CAISDGGREKLFF. In DNA, the CDR3 is TGTGCCATCAGTGATGGGGGCCGCGAAAAACTGTTTTTT.

The CDR3: CATSRDPTGAYEQYF. The CDR3 nucleotides read TGTGCCACCAGCAGAGACCCGACAGGTGCCTACGAGCAGTACTTC. The chain links TRBV15 to TRBJ2-7, with D maybe TRBD1 (6 bases). This CDR3 region has 15 residues. The germline V gene encodes CDR1 LNHNV and CDR2 YYDKDF (reference sequence). Trimming left V 0 bases short and J 2 bases short, with 11 bases between.

J is TRBJ2-7 and V is TRBV4-2; a possible D gene is TRBD2 (6 bases). V lost 1 base and J lost 5, with 15 bases in between. Germline V gene sequence: CDR1 LGHNA, CDR2 YNFKEQ. The CDR3 has 15 amino acids. The DNA for the CDR3 is TGTGCCAGCAGCCAAGCCCTAGCGCTTCCCCACGAGCAGTACTTC. Amino acids: CASSQALALPHEQYF.